The following is a T cell receptor beta chain sequence with its context. It lacks a known antigen. Per-nucleotide qualities are absent, and no much larger clonotype sits a single base away. The data derive from a study of beta chain features in type 1 diabetes (dated by TCRdb to 2016 to 2019). For the study in its entirety: No differences in mean age, gender distribution, total cell number or subset yield were found between patients and healthy donors. A total of approximately 100 million sorted cells were examined across all samples, and the number of cells per subset was strongly correlated with RNA yield. The study compared the TCRB repertoires of sorted circulating CD4+ T cell subsets in recently diagnosed type 1 diabetes patients with those in matched healthy donors. Naive and central memory subsets were obtained from all 28 donors, but regulatory and stem cell-like memory subsets were isolated from only 8 patients and roughly eight healthy donors. Beyond this particular receptor, the publication reports: At VDJ recombination sites, patients with type 1 diabetes made fewer insertions and deleted more nucleotides, a pattern implying thymic rearrangement abnormalities. Because small numbers of individuals were included in the HLA sub-analyses, any influence of HLA type on TCRB rearrangement was left unresolved. PCR might favor shorter templates, but patient and control samples were amplified and corrected together, so any skew would affect both groups equally. Because cDNA was sequenced instead of genomic DNA, highly expressing activated cells could be over-represented, though the groups showed no difference in activation or CD3 levels. A moderate but significant shortening of TCRB CDR3 length was observed in type 1 diabetes patients in all four CD4+ subsets. Naive, central memory and regulatory TCRB repertoires appeared to be more alike among patients than among healthy donors.

From each donor, a single peripheral blood sample of about 110 mL on average was drawn into heparinised tubes. A BD FACSAria II and a panel including CD45RO, CCR7, CD25, CD127, CD95 and CD27 were used to sort naive, central memory, regulatory and stem cell-like memory CD4+ T cells. All sorted populations exceeded 95% purity. PBMCs were separated immediately by Lymphoprep density gradient centrifugation and were stained directly, without being cultured. To minimize batch effects, samples were stained and sorted in pairs, one healthy donor with one patient per experiment. Trimming takes 4 bases off V and 5 bases off J; junction bases not matched to a gene: 6. CDR1 LNHDA and CDR2 SQIVND are derived from the germline V gene (reference sequence). The CDR3 contains 15 residues, cysteine and phenylalanine counted. The read is trimmed to its CDR3 DNA, 45 bases read in frame from base 1. The entire amount of isolated RNA was reverse transcribed using the High Capacity cDNA Reverse Transcription Kit, so the sequenced TCRB transcripts were expressed ones. Naive, central memory and regulatory T cell samples underwent deep immunoSEQ sequencing, averaging around 4 million total reads per sample. Sorted cells were lysed in RLT buffer and RNA was extracted with DNase-treated RNeasy Micro or Mini kits, depending on cell number. Each cell subset was processed separately to prevent cross-contamination, with patient and healthy donor samples processed together. The immunoSEQ multiplex PCR was used to amplify TCRB sequences from cDNA, generating 87-bp fragments that spanned the CDR3 region. Amplicons were sequenced on the Illumina HiSeq platform. The authors processed their data as follows. PCR bias was computationally corrected using synthetic template baselines, reads within Hamming distance 2 were collapsed, and singletons that could not be merged were discarded. By aligning reads against IMGT, V, D and J genes, CDR3 length, and insertions or deletions at six rearrangement sites were assigned. Within each subset, clonotype counts were normalized to sorted cell number, after which true diversity and Gini coefficients were computed with the tcR R package. Repertoire sharing was quantified using the overlap coefficient calculated on TCRB nucleotide sequences. Out-of-frame TCRB sequences from naive cells were analyzed as a proxy for the pre-selection repertoire. TCRdb's version of the immuneACCESS table is confined to in-frame rearrangements and falls short of the full clone set. An unresolved V gene accounts for under half of the shortfall where checked; the remainder is of unknown origin. Clonal size and the V and J genes are those of that table, whereas D and trimming came from the DNA. The sample table holds about 650,000 clones, of which around 12% were seen once. The top ten hold roughly 0.12% of the sample.

Input material: naive CD4+ T cells from blood. The cell subset or site label of this sample denotes: true naive CD4+ T cells. The chain is made from TRBV19 and TRBJ2-4, with 9 bases aligning to TRBD1. The receptor was derived from a man aged 30 to 45 with type 1 diabetes. Here is the DNA: TGTGCCAGTAGTACCGGACAGGGGTCTGAAAACATTCAGTACTTC. Its coded protein is CASSTGQGSENIQYF.